One T cell receptor (beta chain) is described in this entry. Within the sample, other DNA sequences also encode this same CDR3. The assay was immunoSEQ multiplex PCR, and TCRdb's table has in-frame clones only and misses some. The sample has 110,000 or so clones; roughly 85% are singletons. The sample belongs to a study of blood T cell repertoires in COVID-19. Study-level background: Samples taken during acute and convalescent COVID-19 were collected in the United States, Italy and Spain. T cells, B-cell-depleted T cells, or PBMCs supplied cDNA or gDNA.

This TCR was recovered from a middle-aged man with acute or convalescent COVID-19. The sample consisted of peripheral blood.

CDR3 in DNA: TGTGCCAGCAGTGGACAGGGTGGAAATCAGCCCCAGCATTTT. Translated, it gives CASSGQGGNQPQHF. The chain employs TRBV25-1 and TRBJ1-5; TRBD1 aligns across 7 bases. Per the germline V gene, CDR1 is MGHDK and CDR2 is SYGVNS. The CDR3 length is 14 residues. V shed 4 bases and J 4 bases; nucleotides not matched to a gene: 4.